This T cell receptor (beta chain) came from a study of post-analysis software for immune sequencing data. The authors incorporated unique molecular identifiers into the TCR beta cDNA libraries. TCRdb processed the PCR reads anew with MiXCR; each CDR3 protein has one entry. The sample has roughly 650,000 distinct CDR3 sequences, roughly three fifths seen once. To note about this clonotype: The antigen remains unidentified.

In germline, CDR1 is SQVTM, CDR2 ANQGSEA. V was trimmed by 6 bases and J by 3 bases, leaving 14 bases between them. The CDR3 consists of 13 residues. General observations from the study: When compared against controls, multiple sclerosis patients showed significantly lower normalized Chao1 diversity. Roughly 5 TRBV segments (TRBV5-6, TRBV5-1 and TRBV20-1 among them) occurred more frequently in patients than in controls.

The sample was blood. This TCR was sampled from a girl between 2 and 10 years old with multiple sclerosis. The chain combines TRBV29-1 with TRBJ1-1; D is possibly TRBD1 (5 bases). The CDR3 is CSVSTQGDTEAFF. The CDR3 DNA is TGCAGCGTCTCGACTCAGGGTGACACTGAAGCTTTCTTT.